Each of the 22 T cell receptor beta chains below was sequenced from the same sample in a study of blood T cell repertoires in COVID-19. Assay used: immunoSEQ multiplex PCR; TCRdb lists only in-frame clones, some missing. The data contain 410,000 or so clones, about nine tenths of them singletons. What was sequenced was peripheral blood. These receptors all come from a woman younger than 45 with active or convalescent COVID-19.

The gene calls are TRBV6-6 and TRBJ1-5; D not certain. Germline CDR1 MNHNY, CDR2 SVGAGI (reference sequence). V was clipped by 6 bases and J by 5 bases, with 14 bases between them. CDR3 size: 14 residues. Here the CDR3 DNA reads TGTGCCAGCAGCCGTCCGGGTAATGATCAGCCCCAGCATTTT. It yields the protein CASSRPGNDQPQHF.

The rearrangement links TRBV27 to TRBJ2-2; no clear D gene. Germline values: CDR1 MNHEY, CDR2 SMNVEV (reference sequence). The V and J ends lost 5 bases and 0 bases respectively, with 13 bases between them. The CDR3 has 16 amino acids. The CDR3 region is CASSPISLANTGELFF. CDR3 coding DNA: TGTGCCAGCAGTCCCATCTCTTTAGCGAACACCGGGGAGCTGTTTTTT.

The CDR3 nucleotides are TGTGCCAGCAGTGAAGTGGAATCCCGACCTGGGGGGGAGACCCAGTACTTC. Translating gives CASSEVESRPGGETQYF. The chain couples TRBV2 to TRBJ2-5, with D perhaps matching TRBD2 (6 bases). This CDR3 comprises 17 residues. In germline, CDR1 is SNHLY, CDR2 FYNNEI. Trimming pared 1 base from V and 5 bases from J, leaving 20 bases between.

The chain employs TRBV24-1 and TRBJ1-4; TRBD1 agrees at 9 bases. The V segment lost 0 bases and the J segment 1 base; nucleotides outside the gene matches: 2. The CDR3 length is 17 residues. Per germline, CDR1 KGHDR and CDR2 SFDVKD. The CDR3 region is CATSDLDRGLTNEKLFF. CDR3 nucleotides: TGTGCCACCAGTGATTTGGACAGGGGGTTAACTAATGAAAAACTGTTTTTT.

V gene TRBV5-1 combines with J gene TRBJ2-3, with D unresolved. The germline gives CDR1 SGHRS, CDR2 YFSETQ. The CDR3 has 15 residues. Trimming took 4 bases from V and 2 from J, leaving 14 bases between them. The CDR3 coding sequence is TGCGCCAGCAGCGGAGCCTATACAACCACAGATACGCAGTATTTT. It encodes CASSGAYTTTDTQYF.

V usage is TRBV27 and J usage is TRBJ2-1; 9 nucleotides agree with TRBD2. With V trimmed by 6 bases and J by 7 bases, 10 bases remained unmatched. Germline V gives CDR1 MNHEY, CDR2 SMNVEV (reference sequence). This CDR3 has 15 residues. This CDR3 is CASRDAGTSSNEQFF. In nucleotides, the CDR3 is TGTGCCAGCAGAGATGCCGGGACTAGCTCAAATGAGCAGTTCTTC.

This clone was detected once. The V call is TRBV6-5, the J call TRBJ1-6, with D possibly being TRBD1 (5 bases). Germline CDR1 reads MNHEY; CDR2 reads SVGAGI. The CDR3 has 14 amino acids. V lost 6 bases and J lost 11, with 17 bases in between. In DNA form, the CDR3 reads TGTGCCAGCAGCCGGGGGGAGTACGGGACACCCCTCCACTTT. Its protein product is CASSRGEYGTPLHF.

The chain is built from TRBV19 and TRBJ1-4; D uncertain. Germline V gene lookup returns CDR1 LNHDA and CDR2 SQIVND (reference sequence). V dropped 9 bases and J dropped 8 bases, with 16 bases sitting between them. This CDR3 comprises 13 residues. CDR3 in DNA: TGTGCCAGCTCCCGGCAGGCTGGGGAAAAACTGTTTTTT. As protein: CASSRQAGEKLFF.

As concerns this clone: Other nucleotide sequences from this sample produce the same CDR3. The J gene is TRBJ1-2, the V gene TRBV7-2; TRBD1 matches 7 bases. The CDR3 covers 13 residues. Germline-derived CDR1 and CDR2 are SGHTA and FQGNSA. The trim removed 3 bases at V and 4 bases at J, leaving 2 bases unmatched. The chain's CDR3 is CASSLGQLYGYTF. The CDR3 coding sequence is TGTGCCAGCAGCTTGGGACAGCTCTATGGCTACACCTTC.

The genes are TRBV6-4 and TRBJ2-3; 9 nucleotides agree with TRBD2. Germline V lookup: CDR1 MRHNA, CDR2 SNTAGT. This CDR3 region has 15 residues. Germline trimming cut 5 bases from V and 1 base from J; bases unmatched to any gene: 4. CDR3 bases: TGTGCCAGCAGTAAGCGGGGGGATGGCACAGATACGCAGTATTTT. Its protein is CASSKRGDGTDTQYF.

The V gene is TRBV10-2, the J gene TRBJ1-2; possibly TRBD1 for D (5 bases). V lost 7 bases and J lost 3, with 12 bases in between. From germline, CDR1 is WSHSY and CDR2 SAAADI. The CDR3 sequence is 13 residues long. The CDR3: CASNPGTYYGYTF. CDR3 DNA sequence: TGCGCCAGCAACCCCGGGACTTACTATGGCTACACCTTC.

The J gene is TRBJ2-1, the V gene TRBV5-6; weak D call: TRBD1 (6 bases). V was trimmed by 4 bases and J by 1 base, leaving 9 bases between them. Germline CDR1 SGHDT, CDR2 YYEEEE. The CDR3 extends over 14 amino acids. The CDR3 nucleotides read TGTGCCAGCAGCACGGGACAATCCTACAATGAGCAGTTCTTC. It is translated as CASSTGQSYNEQFF.

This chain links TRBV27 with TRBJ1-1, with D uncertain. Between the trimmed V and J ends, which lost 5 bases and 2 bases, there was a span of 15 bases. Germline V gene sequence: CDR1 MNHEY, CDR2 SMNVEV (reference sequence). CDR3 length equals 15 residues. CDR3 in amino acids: CASSKNPPGNTEAFF. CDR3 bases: TGTGCCAGCAGTAAAAACCCCCCGGGAAACACTGAAGCTTTCTTT.

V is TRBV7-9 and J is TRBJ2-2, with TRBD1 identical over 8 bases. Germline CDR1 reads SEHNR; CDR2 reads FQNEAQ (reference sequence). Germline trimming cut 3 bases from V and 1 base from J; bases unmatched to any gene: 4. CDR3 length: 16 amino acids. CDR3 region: CASSLVGQGNTGELFF. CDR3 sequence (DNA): TGTGCCAGCAGCTTGGTTGGACAGGGGAACACCGGGGAGCTGTTTTTT.

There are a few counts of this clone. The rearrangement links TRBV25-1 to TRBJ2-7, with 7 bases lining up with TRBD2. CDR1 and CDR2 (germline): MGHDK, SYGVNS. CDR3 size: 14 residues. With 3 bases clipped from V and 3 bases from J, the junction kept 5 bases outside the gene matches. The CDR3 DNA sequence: TGTGCCAGCAGTGAGCGAGCGGGACTCTACGAGCAGTACTTC. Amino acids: CASSERAGLYEQYF.

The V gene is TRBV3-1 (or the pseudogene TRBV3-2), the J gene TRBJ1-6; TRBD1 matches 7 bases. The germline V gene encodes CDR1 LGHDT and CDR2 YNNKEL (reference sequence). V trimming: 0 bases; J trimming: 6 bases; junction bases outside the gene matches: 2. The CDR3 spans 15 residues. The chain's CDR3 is CASSQDPGGNSPLHF. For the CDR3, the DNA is TGTGCCAGCAGCCAAGATCCAGGGGGTAATTCACCCCTCCACTTT.

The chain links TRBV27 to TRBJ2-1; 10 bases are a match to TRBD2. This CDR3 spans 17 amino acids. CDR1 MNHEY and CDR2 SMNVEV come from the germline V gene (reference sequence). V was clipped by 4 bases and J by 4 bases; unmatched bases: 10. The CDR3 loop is CASSSRKLAGVYNEQFF. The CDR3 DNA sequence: TGTGCCAGCAGTTCCCGAAAGCTAGCGGGGGTTTACAATGAGCAGTTCTTC.

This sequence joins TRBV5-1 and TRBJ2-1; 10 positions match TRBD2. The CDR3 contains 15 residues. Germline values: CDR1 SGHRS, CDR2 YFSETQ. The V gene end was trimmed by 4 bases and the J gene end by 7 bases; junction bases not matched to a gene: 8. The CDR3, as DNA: TGCGCCAGCAGCCCGGGACTAGCGTTAGGTAATGAGCAGTTCTTC. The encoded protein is CASSPGLALGNEQFF.

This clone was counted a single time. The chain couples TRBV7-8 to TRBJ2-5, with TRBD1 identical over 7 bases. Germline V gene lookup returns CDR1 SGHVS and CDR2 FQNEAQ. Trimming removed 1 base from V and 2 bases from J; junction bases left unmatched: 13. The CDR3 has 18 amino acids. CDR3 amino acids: CASSLDGAGGRGQETQYF. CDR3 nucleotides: TGTGCCAGCAGCTTAGACGGGGCAGGGGGTAGAGGGCAAGAGACCCAGTACTTC. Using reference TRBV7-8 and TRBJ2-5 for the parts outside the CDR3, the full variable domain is GAGVSQSPRYKVAKRGQDVALRCDPISGHVSLFWYQQALGQGPEFLTYFQNEAQLDKSGLPSDRFFAERPEGSVSTLKIQRTQQEDSAVYLCASSLDGAGGRGQETQYFGPGTRLLVL.

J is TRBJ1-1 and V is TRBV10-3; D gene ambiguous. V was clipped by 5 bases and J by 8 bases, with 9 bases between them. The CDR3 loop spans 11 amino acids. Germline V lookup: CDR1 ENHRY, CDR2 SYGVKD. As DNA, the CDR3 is TGTGCCATCAGTCCAGGCGAAGAAGCTTTCTTT. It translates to CAISPGEEAFF.

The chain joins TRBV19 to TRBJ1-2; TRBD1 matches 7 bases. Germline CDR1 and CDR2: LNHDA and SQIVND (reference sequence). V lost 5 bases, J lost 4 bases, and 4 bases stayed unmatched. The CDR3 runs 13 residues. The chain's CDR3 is CASSDRDSYGYTF. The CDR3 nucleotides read TGTGCCAGTAGTGACCGGGACAGCTATGGCTACACCTTC.

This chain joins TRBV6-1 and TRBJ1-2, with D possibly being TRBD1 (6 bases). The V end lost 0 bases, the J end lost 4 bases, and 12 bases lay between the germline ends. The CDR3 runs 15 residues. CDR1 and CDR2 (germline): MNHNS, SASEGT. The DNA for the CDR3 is TGTGCCAGCAGTGAAGCCCCAGGACAGCTCTATGGCTACACCTTC. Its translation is CASSEAPGQLYGYTF.